A selection of T cell receptor beta chains follows, all from one sample in a study of cytomegalovirus exposure and HLA in healthy donors. Data came from immunoSEQ multiplex PCR; TCRdb stores just in-frame clones and leaves some out. The sample spans 55,000 to 75,000 clones; the ten largest clones claim 4%. Sequences were obtained from PBMCs. All receptors derive from a male donor in good health and CMV-seronegative. Each CDR3 is given with its conserved first and last residue. D genes are given only for firm matches.

>.|TRBJ2-7|TRBV6-5
CASSTAGSVGQYF
TGTGCCAGCAGTACCGCGGGATCGGTCGGGCAGTACTTC
>.|TRBJ1-1|TRBV1
CTSSQETGEGQAEAFF
TGCACCAGCAGCCAAGAGACCGGTGAGGGTCAGGCTGAAGCTTTCTTT
>TRBD1|TRBJ1-2|TRBV5-1
CASSVTGATNYGYTF
TGCGCCAGCAGCGTGACAGGGGCAACGAACTATGGCTACACCTTC
>TRBD1|TRBJ1-6|TRBV7-8
CASSSQGAPGSPLHF
TGTGCCAGCAGCTCACAGGGGGCTCCCGGTTCACCCCTCCACTTT
>TRBD1|TRBJ2-5|TRBV7-7
CASSQTGWREETQYF
TGTGCTAGCAGCCAGACAGGGTGGCGAGAAGAGACCCAGTACTTC
>TRBD2|TRBJ2-5|TRBV11-2
CASSHPLAGQETRYF
TGTGCCAGCAGCCACCCTCTAGCGGGCCAAGAGACCCGGTACTTC
>.|TRBJ1-5|TRBV11-2
CASSLGRSSNQPQHF
TGTGCCAGCAGCTTGGGCAGGTCATCCAATCAGCCCCAGCATTTT
>.|TRBJ1-1|TRBV30
CAWRGGGGTEAFF
TGTGCCTGGAGAGGCGGGGGGGGGACTGAAGCTTTCTTT
>TRBD2|TRBJ2-5|TRBV5-1
CASSSSGLAGEQETQYF
TGCGCCAGCAGCTCCTCTGGACTAGCGGGGGAACAAGAGACCCAGTACTTC
>.|TRBJ1-2|TRBV5-8
CASSLSGYGYTF
TGTGCCAGCAGCTTGTCAGGGTATGGCTACACCTTC
>TRBD1|TRBJ1-1|TRBV4-2
CASSQARTGPANTEAFF
TGTGCCAGCAGCCAAGCTCGGACAGGGCCAGCAAACACTGAAGCTTTCTTT
>.|TRBJ1-2|TRBV18
CASSPRQGEGYTF
TGTGCCAGCTCTCCCAGGCAGGGCGAGGGCTACACCTTC
>TRBD1|TRBJ2-7|TRBV13
CASSPRGQGSDEQYF
TGTGCCAGCAGCCCACGCGGACAGGGAAGCGACGAGCAGTACTTC
>TRBD1|TRBJ1-2|TRBV9
CASSDPGTGNYGYTF
TGTGCCAGCAGCGACCCTGGGACAGGGAACTATGGCTACACCTTC